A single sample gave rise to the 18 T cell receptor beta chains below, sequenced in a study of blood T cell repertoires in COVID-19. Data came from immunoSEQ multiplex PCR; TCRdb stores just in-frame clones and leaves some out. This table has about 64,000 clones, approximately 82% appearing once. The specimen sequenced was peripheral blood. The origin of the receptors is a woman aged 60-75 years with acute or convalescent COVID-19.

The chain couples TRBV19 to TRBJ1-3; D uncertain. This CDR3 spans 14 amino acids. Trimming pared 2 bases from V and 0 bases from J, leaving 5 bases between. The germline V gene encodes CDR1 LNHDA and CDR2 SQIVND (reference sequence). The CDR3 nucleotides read TGTGCCAGTAGTATATCTTTCTCTGGAAACACCATATATTTT. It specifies CASSISFSGNTIYF.

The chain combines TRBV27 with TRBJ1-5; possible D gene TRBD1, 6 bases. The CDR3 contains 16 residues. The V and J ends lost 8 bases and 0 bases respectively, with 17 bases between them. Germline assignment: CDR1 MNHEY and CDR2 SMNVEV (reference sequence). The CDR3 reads CASGPFPGVSNQPQHF. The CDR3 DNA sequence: TGTGCCAGCGGCCCCTTTCCAGGGGTTAGCAATCAGCCCCAGCATTTT.

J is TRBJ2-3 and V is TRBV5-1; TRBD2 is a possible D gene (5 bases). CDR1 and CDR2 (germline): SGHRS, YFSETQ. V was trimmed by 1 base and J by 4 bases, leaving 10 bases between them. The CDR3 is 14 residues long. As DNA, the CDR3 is TGCGCCAGCAGCTTGTTACTAGGCGCAGATACGCAGTATTTT. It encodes CASSLLLGADTQYF.

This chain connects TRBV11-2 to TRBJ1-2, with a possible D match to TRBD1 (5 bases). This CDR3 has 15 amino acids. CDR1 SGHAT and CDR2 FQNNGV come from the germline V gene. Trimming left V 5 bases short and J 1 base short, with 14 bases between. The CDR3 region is CASSPRPGDNYGYTF. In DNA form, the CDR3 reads TGTGCCAGCAGCCCCCGCCCGGGGGATAACTATGGCTACACCTTC.

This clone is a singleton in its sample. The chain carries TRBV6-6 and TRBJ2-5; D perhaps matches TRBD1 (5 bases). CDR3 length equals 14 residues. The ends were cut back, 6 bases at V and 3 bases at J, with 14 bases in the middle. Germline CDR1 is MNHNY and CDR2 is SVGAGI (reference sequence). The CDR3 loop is CASSVAGKKETQYF. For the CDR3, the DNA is TGTGCCAGCAGCGTAGCAGGGAAAAAAGAGACCCAGTACTTC.

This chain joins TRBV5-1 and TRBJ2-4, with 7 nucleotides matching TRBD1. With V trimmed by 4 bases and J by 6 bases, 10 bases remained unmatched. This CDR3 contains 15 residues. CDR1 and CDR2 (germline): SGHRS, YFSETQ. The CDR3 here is CASSPTDRVGNIQYF. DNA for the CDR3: TGCGCCAGCAGCCCGACAGACAGGGTGGGAAACATTCAGTACTTC.

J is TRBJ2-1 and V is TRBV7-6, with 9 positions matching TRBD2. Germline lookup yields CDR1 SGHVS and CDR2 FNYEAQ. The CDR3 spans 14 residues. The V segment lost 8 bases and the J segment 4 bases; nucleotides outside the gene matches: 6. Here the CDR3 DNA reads TGTGCCAGCGCTAAGCGGGGGGATTACAATGAGCAGTTCTTC. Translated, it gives CASAKRGDYNEQFF.

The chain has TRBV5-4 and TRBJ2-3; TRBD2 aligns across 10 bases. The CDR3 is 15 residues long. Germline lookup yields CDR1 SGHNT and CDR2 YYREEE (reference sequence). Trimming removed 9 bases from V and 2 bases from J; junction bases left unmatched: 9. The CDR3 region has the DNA TGTGCCATCAACCAGCGGGGGGGCGTCACAGATACGCAGTATTTT. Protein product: CAINQRGGVTDTQYF.

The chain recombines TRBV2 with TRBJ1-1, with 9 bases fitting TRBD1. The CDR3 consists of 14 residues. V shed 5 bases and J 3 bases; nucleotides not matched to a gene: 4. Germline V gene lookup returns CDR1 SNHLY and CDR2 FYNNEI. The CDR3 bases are TGTGCCAGCAGTTACAGGGGGCCGGACACTGAAGCTTTCTTT. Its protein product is CASSYRGPDTEAFF.

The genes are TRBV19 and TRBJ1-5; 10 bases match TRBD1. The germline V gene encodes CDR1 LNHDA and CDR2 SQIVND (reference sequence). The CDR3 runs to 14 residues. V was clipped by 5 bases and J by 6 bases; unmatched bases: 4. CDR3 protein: CASSEGQGSQPQHF. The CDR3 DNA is TGTGCCAGTAGTGAGGGACAGGGGTCTCAGCCCCAGCATTTT.

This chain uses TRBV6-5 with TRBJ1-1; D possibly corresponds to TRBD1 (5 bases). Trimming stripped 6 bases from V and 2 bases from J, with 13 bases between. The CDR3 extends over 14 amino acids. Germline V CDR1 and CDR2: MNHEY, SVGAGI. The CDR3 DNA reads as TGTGCCAGCAGAACAACAGGATTTAACACTGAAGCTTTCTTT. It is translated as CASRTTGFNTEAFF.

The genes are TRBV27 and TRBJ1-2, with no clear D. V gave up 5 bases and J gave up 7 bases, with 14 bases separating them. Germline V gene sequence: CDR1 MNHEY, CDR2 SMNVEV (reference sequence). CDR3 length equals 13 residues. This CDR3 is CASSQTVWAGYTF. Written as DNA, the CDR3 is TGTGCCAGCAGTCAGACCGTTTGGGCTGGCTACACCTTC.

This CDR3 reads CASSSSWGDSYEQYF. As DNA, the CDR3 is TGTGCCAGCAGCTCATCCTGGGGGGACTCTTACGAGCAGTACTTC. V usage is TRBV11-2 and J usage is TRBJ2-7; perhaps TRBD2 as D (6 bases). Trimming removed 4 bases at V and 4 bases at J, with 17 bases between. This CDR3 has 15 amino acids. Germline CDR1 and CDR2: SGHAT and FQNNGV.

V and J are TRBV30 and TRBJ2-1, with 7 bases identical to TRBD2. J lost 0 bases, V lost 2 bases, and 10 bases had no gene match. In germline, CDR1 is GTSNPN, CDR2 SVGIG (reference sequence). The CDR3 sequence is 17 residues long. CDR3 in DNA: TGTGCCTGGAGTTGGGCGAGGGACTACTACTCCTACAATGAGCAGTTCTTC. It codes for CAWSWARDYYSYNEQFF. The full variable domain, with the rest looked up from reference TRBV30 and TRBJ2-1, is SQTIHQWPATLVQPVGSPLSLECTVEGTSNPNLYWYRQAAGRGLQLLFYSVGIGQISSEVPQNLSASRPQDRQFILSSKKLLLSDSGFYLCAWSWARDYYSYNEQFFGPGTRLTVL.

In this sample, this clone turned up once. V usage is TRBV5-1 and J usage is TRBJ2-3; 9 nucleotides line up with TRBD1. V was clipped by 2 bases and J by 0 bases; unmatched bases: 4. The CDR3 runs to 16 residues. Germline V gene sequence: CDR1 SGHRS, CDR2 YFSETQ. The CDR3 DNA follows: TGCGCCAGCAGCTTCGGGACAGGGATTAGCACAGATACGCAGTATTTT. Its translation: CASSFGTGISTDTQYF.

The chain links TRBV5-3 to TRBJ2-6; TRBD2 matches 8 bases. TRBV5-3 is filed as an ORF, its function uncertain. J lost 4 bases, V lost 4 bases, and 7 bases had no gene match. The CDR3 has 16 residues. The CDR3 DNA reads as TGTGCCAGAAGCCCACCCGGGAGGGACGGGGCCAACGTCCTGACTTTC. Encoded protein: CARSPPGRDGANVLTF.

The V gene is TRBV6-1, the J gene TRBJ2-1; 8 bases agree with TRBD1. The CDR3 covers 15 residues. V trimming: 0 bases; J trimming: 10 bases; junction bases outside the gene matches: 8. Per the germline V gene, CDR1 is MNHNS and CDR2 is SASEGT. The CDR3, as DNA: TGTGCCAGCAGTGAAGCCTTCAACCGGGACAGGGAGCAGTTCTTC. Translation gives CASSEAFNRDREQFF.

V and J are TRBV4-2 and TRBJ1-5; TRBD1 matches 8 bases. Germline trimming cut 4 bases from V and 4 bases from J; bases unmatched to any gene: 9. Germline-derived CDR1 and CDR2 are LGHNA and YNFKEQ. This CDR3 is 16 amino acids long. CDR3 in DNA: TGTGCCAGCAGCCCCAGGACAGGGATGGGGAATCAGCCCCAGCATTTT. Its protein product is CASSPRTGMGNQPQHF.